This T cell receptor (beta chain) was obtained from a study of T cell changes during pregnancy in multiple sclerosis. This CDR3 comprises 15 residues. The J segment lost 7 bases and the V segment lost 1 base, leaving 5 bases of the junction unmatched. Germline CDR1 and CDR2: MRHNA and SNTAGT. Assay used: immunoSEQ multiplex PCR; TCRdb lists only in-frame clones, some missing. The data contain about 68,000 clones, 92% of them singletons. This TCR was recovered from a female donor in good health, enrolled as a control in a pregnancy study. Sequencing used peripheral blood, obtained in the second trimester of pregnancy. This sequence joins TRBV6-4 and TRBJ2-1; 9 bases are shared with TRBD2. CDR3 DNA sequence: TGTGCCAGCAGTGACTTAGCGGGGGTGGGGAATGAGCAGTTCTTC. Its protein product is CASSDLAGVGNEQFF.